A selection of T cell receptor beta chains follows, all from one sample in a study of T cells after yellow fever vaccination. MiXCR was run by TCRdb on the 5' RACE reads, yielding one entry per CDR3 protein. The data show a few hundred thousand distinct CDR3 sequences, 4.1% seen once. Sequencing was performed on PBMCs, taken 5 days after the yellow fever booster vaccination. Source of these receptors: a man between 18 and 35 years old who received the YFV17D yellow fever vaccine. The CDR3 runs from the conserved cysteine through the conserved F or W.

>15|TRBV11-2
CASSLGAGGGETQYF
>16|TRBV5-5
CASSLGFSGIVGGYTF
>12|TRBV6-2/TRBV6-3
CAISGSTDTQYF
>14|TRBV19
CASKTSGGTMEQFF
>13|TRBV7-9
CASSYEGGSPLHF
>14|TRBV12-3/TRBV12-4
CASSLRQPYNEQFF
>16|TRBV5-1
CASSLEPNRGANVLTF
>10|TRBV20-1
CSASLAGYTF
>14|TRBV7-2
CASSPRGASYEQYF
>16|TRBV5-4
CASSLAGTNLNTEAFF
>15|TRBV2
CASSAEVQAAYEQYF
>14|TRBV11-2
CASSLIAGLYGYTF
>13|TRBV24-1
CATKGGSTDTQYF
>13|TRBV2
CASTPEVEETQYF
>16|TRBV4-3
CASSQTSGGATGELFF
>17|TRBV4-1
CASSQDGTRGRLETQYF
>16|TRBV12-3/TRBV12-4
CASSRSLAPITDTQYF
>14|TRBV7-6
CASSLSSFDSPLHF
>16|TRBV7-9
CASSTRDTSGGDTQYF
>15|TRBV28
CASSSATGISYGYTF
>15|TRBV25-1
CASSEGTYVNYGYTF
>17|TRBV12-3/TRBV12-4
CASRQLNLGQGSTEAFF
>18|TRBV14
CASSRDAVFGTGNSPLHF
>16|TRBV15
CATSRDQGGPRGTQYF
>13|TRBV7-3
CASSIQGDTEAFF
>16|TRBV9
CASSSEGQGGPYGYTF
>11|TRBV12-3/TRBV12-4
CASSWGGEQFF
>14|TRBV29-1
CSVEAGGGTDTQYF
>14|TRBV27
CASSPGIGQQEQYF
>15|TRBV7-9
CASINLGGSYNEQFF
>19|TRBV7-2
CASSQLGDRGPLSGNTIYF
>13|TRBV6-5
CALGDFDTDTQYF
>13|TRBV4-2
CASLAGGSNEQFF
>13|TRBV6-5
CASQTQRGTEAFF
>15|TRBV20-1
CSARWSGASYNEQFF
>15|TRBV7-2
CASSWLGEPNTEAFF
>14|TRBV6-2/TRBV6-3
CASSYRPNTGELFF
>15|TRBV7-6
CASSLSLGAGNIQYF
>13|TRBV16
CASSPFGDRVAFF
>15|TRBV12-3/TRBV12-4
CASGRVFGPTDTQYF
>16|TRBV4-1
CASSLLLAGEQETQYF
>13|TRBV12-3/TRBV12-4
CASSLARGSPLHF
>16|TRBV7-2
CASRGYLGNGANVLTF
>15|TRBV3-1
CASSLGQGPQETQYF
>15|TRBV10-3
CAISDSRGAQETQYF
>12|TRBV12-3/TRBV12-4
CASSSGLGGYTF
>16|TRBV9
CASSPSTGRQNSPLHF